A selection of T cell receptor beta chains follows, all from one sample in a study of blood T cell repertoires in COVID-19. Repertoires were generated with immunoSEQ multiplex PCR, while TCRdb's copy carries only in-frame clones and drops some. The table lists some 150,000 clones, around 84% of them singletons. Sequencing was done on a sample of peripheral blood. These receptors were taken from a woman aged 70 to 79 with COVID-19, enrolled during active disease. CDR3s include the opening cysteine and the closing phenylalanine or tryptophan. Clone sizes are given selectively: once, few, many, or a class where the clone is expanded.

TRBJ1-2	NA	TRBV30	CAWSDDKVAYGYTF
TRBJ2-5	NA	TRBV21-1	CASSKAGGRGGARETQYF
TRBJ2-2	once	TRBV6-5	CASSLTGPHTGELFF
TRBJ1-2	NA	TRBV5-5	CASSLSRWAGRHTAKTF
TRBJ2-1	NA	TRBV5-5	CASSQNNNEQFF
TRBJ1-5	NA	TRBV19	CASNEKDSRQPQHF
TRBJ2-2	NA	TRBV5-4	CASSTTSPGELFF
TRBJ1-1	NA	TRBV5-5	CASLPRTGGTTEAFF
TRBJ2-6	NA	TRBV28	CASSLWTASGANVLTF
TRBJ1-6	few	TRBV19	CASSTGQGAASPLHF
TRBJ2-1	NA	TRBV27	CASIKGAPYNEQFF
TRBJ1-5	NA	TRBV28	CASRGTNQPQHF
TRBJ1-1	once	TRBV5-4	CASSFRGTEAFF
TRBJ1-4	NA	TRBV7-8	CASSRTSSNEKLFF
TRBJ2-2	few	TRBV11-3	CASSPGTSGRTGELFF
TRBJ1-1	NA	TRBV5-1	CASSIGTENRNTEAFF
TRBJ2-7	NA	TRBV2	CASRTTGTGFLYEQYF
TRBJ2-2	NA	TRBV6-5	CASTPDRAGELFF
TRBJ2-2	NA	TRBV2	CASLRGRNTGELFF
TRBJ2-5	NA	TRBV11-2	CASSLTSGGLQETQYF
TRBJ2-7	NA	TRBV27	CASSPGGAGVSNEQYF
TRBJ1-2	once	TRBV12-3/TRBV12-4	CASSEQGRRDYTF
TRBJ2-7	once	TRBV3-1/TRBV3-2	CASSQVASGGEQYF
TRBJ1-6	NA	TRBV4-1	CASSQENVGQGNSPLHF
TRBJ1-1	few	TRBV7-9	CASSSYRDTEAFF
TRBJ1-4	NA	TRBV18	CASSPSRKEKLFF
TRBJ1-2	NA	TRBV12-3/TRBV12-4	CASSFQRLKVF
TRBJ1-5	NA	TRBV6-5	CASSWGQGDQPQHF
TRBJ2-7	NA	TRBV19	CASRGATYEQYF
TRBJ2-5	NA	TRBV3-1/TRBV3-2	CASSPEEGRGTQYF
TRBJ1-6	NA	TRBV3-1/TRBV3-2	CASTSARGSPLHF
TRBJ2-7	once	TRBV5-4	CASSHPGTGVGEQYF
TRBJ1-3	NA	TRBV27	CASSLSGGATGRSSGNTIYF
TRBJ2-5	NA	TRBV5-1	CASSLAMETQYF
TRBJ1-6	NA	TRBV3-1/TRBV3-2	CASSPLQANSPLHF
TRBJ2-5	NA	TRBV6-6	CASSVRMDGETQYF
TRBJ2-1	NA	TRBV6-2/TRBV6-3	CASSYSEFAQFF
TRBJ1-4	NA	TRBV28	CASSNLGAQVKLFF
TRBJ2-2	NA	TRBV4-2	CASSQEAGPPGELFF
TRBJ1-4	NA	TRBV7-6	CASSLGGQLNEKLFF
TRBJ1-6	NA	TRBV18	CASSPKTGSPLHF
TRBJ1-2	NA	TRBV28	CASRTGGISGYTF
TRBJ1-1	few	TRBV6-5	CASKRDRGPVEAFF